A single sample is the source of the 16 T cell receptor beta chains below, sequenced in a study of early T cells in non-severe SARS-CoV-2 infection. TCRdb independently ran MiXCR on the 5' RACE reads; one entry per CDR3 protein. The profile covers approximately 58,000 distinct CDR3 sequences, with 6.2% appearing a single time and under 5% taken by the ten largest. The sample taken for sequencing was whole blood. The receptors shown here come from an adult who was a healthcare worker with PCR-confirmed SARS-CoV-2 infection or an uninfected control (not recorded which).

V is TRBV12-3 or TRBV12-4 and J is TRBJ1-1, with D possibly TRBD1 on 6 matching bases. The length of the CDR3 is 13 residues. Trimming left V 5 bases short and J 6 bases short, with 13 bases between. The CDR3 protein is CASSPTGFAEAFF. The CDR3 DNA sequence: TGTGCCAGCAGTCCTACAGGGTTTGCTGAAGCTTTCTTT.

This clonotype showed up many times. The gene calls are TRBV30 and TRBJ2-2; 8 bases fit TRBD2. Germline-derived CDR1 and CDR2 are GTSNPN and SVGIG (reference sequence). CDR3 size: 14 residues. Germline trimming cut 3 bases from V and 6 bases from J; bases unmatched to any gene: 6. CDR3 DNA sequence: TGTGCCTGGAGGGGTAGCGGGGAAGCCGGGGAGCTGTTTTTT. This gives the protein CAWRGSGEAGELFF.

This clonotype was recorded at least ten times. V usage is TRBV3-1 and J usage is TRBJ1-3, with 8 bases aligning to TRBD1. Germline V CDR1 and CDR2: LGHDT, YNNKEL (reference sequence). The CDR3 sequence is 15 residues long. Losses at the gene ends were 4 bases for V and 4 bases for J; bases not matched to a gene: 6. This CDR3 reads CASSLAGTGGNTIYF. The CDR3 DNA sequence: TGTGCCAGCAGCCTTGCTGGGACAGGCGGAAACACCATATATTTT.

This clonotype appeared many times. The chain employs TRBV4-3 and TRBJ2-2; D is ambiguous. The V and J ends lost 0 bases and 3 bases respectively, with 8 bases between them. Germline V gene sequence: CDR1 LGHNA, CDR2 YSLEER. The CDR3 extends over 15 amino acids. The CDR3 DNA sequence: TGCGCCAGCAGCCAAGAGATAGATTACACCGGGGAGCTGTTTTTT. Translation gives CASSQEIDYTGELFF.

This clonotype was seen more than once but under ten times. The CDR3 protein is CASSLTGTGNEKLFF. Here the CDR3 DNA reads TGTGCCAGCAGCTTAACCGGGACAGGCAATGAAAAACTGTTTTTT. The gene calls are TRBV7-9 and TRBJ1-4, with TRBD1 matching over 8 bases. Germline loops: CDR1 SEHNR, CDR2 FQNEAQ (reference sequence). V gave up 2 bases and J gave up 5 bases; unmatched junction bases: 4. The CDR3 covers 15 residues.

V usage is TRBV18 and J usage is TRBJ1-2, with TRBD1 matching 9 bases. From germline, CDR1 is KGHSH and CDR2 LQKENI. The CDR3 is made up of 17 amino acids. J was trimmed by 6 bases and V by 4 bases; bases with no gene match: 15. The CDR3 here is CASSLNPLDRGLDGYTF. CDR3 in DNA: TGTGCCAGCTCACTAAACCCTTTGGACAGGGGTCTGGATGGCTACACCTTC. The entire variable domain, with the rest obtained from reference TRBV18 and TRBJ1-2, is as follows: NAGVMQNPRHLVRRRGQEARLRCSPMKGHSHVYWYRQLPEEGLKFMVYLQKENIIDESGMPKERFSAEFPKEGPSILRIQQVVRGDSAAYFCASSLNPLDRGLDGYTFGSGTRLTVV.

This chain uses TRBV11-3 with TRBJ2-3; 9 nucleotides align to TRBD2. From germline, CDR1 is SGHNT and CDR2 YENEEA. The CDR3 covers 15 residues. V lost 6 bases to trimming and J lost 4 bases; unmatched junction nucleotides: 8. CDR3 loop: CASSQVGLASDTQYF. Written as DNA, the CDR3 is TGTGCCAGCAGTCAAGTGGGACTAGCATCAGATACGCAGTATTTT.

This clonotype was seen at least ten times. The rearrangement uses TRBV21-1 and TRBJ2-7; TRBD1, the D gene given by the table, was not confirmed from the DNA. TRBV21-1 is labeled a pseudogene. This CDR3 spans 13 amino acids. DNA of the CDR3: TGTGCCAGCATGATCACAGGGGATAACGAGCAGTACTTC. Translating it yields CASMITGDNEQYF.

This clonotype was recorded many times. The rearrangement joins TRBV9 to TRBJ2-1, with 7 nucleotides matching TRBD2. V gave up 0 bases and J gave up 3 bases; unmatched junction bases: 3. Germline values: CDR1 SGDLS, CDR2 YYNGEE. The CDR3 runs 15 residues. DNA for the CDR3: TGTGCCAGCAGCGTAGCCGGGGGGTTCTACAATGAGCAGTTCTTC. Amino acid sequence: CASSVAGGFYNEQFF.

J is TRBJ2-7 and V is TRBV27, with unresolved D. The CDR3 consists of 14 residues. Germline assignment: CDR1 MNHEY and CDR2 SMNVEV (reference sequence). With 4 bases removed from V and 7 bases from J, the gap between germline ends came to 17 bases. CDR3 bases: TGTGCCAGCAGTTCGCAGCTTGGTCGCAGGGAGCAGTACTTC. Translating it yields CASSSQLGRREQYF.

The CDR3 protein is CSARTGRETQYF. CDR3 sequence (DNA): TGCAGTGCTAGAACGGGGAGAGAGACCCAGTACTTC. The V call is TRBV20-1, the J call TRBJ2-5; D is possibly TRBD2 (5 bases). The germline V gene has CDR1 DFQATT and CDR2 SNEGSKA (reference sequence). V lost 2 bases to trimming and J lost 4 bases, with 8 bases between them. This CDR3 spans 12 amino acids.

This chain joins TRBV6-5 and TRBJ1-1; D uncertain. V gave up 7 bases and J gave up 1 base, with 10 bases separating them. Germline CDR1 reads MNHEY; CDR2 reads SVGAGI. The CDR3 contains 13 residues. In DNA, the CDR3 is TGTGCCAGCACCAGAACCCCGAACACTGAAGCTTTCTTT. It yields the protein CASTRTPNTEAFF.

This clonotype has at least ten counts. The rearrangement joins TRBV4-3 to TRBJ1-5, with D unresolved. Germline CDR1 is LGHNA and CDR2 is YSLEER. This CDR3 has 13 amino acids. The V end lost 4 bases, the J end lost 4 bases, and 8 bases lay between the germline ends. CDR3 sequence: CASSLTGNQPQHF. CDR3 nucleotide sequence: TGCGCCAGCAGCCTAACGGGGAATCAGCCCCAGCATTTT.

The chain uses TRBV5-6 and TRBJ2-3, with D unclear. The germline gives CDR1 SGHDT, CDR2 YYEEEE. V was pared by 3 bases and J by 8 bases, with 16 bases between. The CDR3 covers 14 residues. The chain's CDR3 is CASSSDPTPLTQYF. In nucleotides, the CDR3 is TGTGCCAGCAGCTCCGACCCTACCCCCCTTACGCAGTATTTT.

The rearrangement links TRBV6-2 or TRBV6-3 to TRBJ2-7; D is unresolved. The CDR3 is made up of 15 amino acids. Trimming left V 2 bases short and J 2 bases short, with 13 bases between. CDR1 and CDR2 (germline): MNHEY, SVGEGT. The CDR3 here is CASSYDRAGPYEQYF. In nucleotides, the CDR3 is TGTGCCAGCAGTTACGATCGGGCAGGACCCTACGAGCAGTACTTC.

The chain employs TRBV19 and TRBJ2-7; the match to TRBD1 covers 7 bases. The CDR3 runs 15 residues. Germline V gene data show CDR1 as LNHDA and CDR2 as SQIVND (reference sequence). V gave up 0 bases and J gave up 2 bases; unmatched junction bases: 4. The CDR3 coding sequence is TGTGCCAGTAGTATAGACCGGACAGGAACCTACGAGCAGTACTTC. It specifies CASSIDRTGTYEQYF.